This T cell receptor beta chain was observed in a study of T cell repertoires in cytomegalovirus infection. Points from the study as a whole: Cumulative frequency (of public TCR beta family members) identified carriers of CMV plus the relevant HLA.

Remarks on this clonotype: Its antigen is currently unknown.

TCRdb analysed the reads with MiXCR anew, one entry per CDR3 protein. The table lists 150,000 to 200,000 distinct CDR3 sequences, about 21% of them singletons, with less than 3% in the top ten. J was trimmed by 5 bases and V by 1 base; bases with no gene match: 5. The length of the CDR3 is 14 residues. Germline CDR1 is SGHDN and CDR2 is FVKESK. The rearrangement joins TRBV14 to TRBJ2-7, with 7 bases lining up with TRBD1. The sample taken for sequencing was PBMCs. This sequence was found in a human donor in good health (CMV status not recorded). Some clones in this sample may be carry-over from other donors' samples. The DNA of the CDR3 is TGTGCCAGCAGCCAAGGGGACAGTACCCACGAGCAGTACTTC. This gives the protein CASSQGDSTHEQYF. Full variable domain (remainder filled in from reference TRBV14 and TRBJ2-7): EAGVTQFPSHSVIEKGQTVTLRCDPISGHDNLYWYRRVMGKEIKFLLHFVKESKQDESGMPNNRFLAERTGGTYSTLKVQPAELEDSGVYFCASSQGDSTHEQYFGPGTRLTVT.